Each of the 27 T cell receptor beta chains below was sequenced from the same sample in a study of blood T cells in healthy people across ages. Alongside a J-beta primer mix, a sample-barcoded 5' primer served in a second PCR lasting roughly 6 to 12 cycles. TCRdb processed the 5' RACE reads anew with MiXCR; each CDR3 protein has one entry. The data show 500,000 to 600,000 distinct CDR3 sequences, roughly 28% seen once. Material: blood. The receptors stem from a woman aged 70 to 79 in good health.

This clonotype showed up just once. V is TRBV7-9 and J is TRBJ2-2, with TRBD2 matching over 7 bases. Germline CDR1 reads SEHNR; CDR2 reads FQNEAQ (reference sequence). CDR3 length equals 14 residues. After removal of 6 bases from V and 7 bases from J, the junction contained 8 bases not matched to a gene. In nucleotides, the CDR3 is TGTGCCAGCAGTCAGCGGGGACGGGGCGGGGAGCTGTTTTTT. This sequence encodes CASSQRGRGGELFF.

This clonotype appeared a few times. The junction departs from the called germline gene at one end, perhaps through a read error. V is TRBV11-2 and J is TRBJ2-5, with D uncertain. The CDR3 spans 15 residues. Germline V gives CDR1 SGHAT, CDR2 FQNNGV. CDR3 protein: CASSLVGSDQETRYF. Written as DNA, the CDR3 is TGTGCCAGCAGCTTAGTAGGATCAGACCAAGAGACCCGGTACTTC.

There are a few counts of this clonotype. This sequence joins TRBV15 and TRBJ2-1; 13 bases align to TRBD2. The CDR3 contains 16 residues. Germline V gene data show CDR1 as LNHNV and CDR2 as YYDKDF (reference sequence). V lost 1 base, J lost 9 bases, and 6 bases stayed unmatched. CDR3 protein: CATSRGERLAGGEQFF. CDR3 DNA sequence: TGTGCCACCAGCAGAGGCGAACGACTAGCGGGGGGTGAGCAGTTCTTC.

The chain couples TRBV29-1 to TRBJ2-1, with TRBD2 identical over 12 bases. This CDR3 is 15 amino acids long. The V gene end was trimmed by 3 bases and the J gene end by 4 bases; junction bases not matched to a gene: 4. Germline lookup yields CDR1 SQVTM and CDR2 ANQGSEA. The chain's CDR3 is CSVEVGTSGYNEQFF. CDR3 bases: TGCAGCGTTGAGGTTGGGACTAGCGGGTACAATGAGCAGTTCTTC.

The gene calls are TRBV7-9 and TRBJ1-1, with D perhaps TRBD1 (5 bases). V gave up 5 bases and J gave up 5 bases, with 18 bases separating them. The CDR3 covers 15 residues. The V gene's germline CDR1 is SEHNR and CDR2 FQNEAQ (reference sequence). The CDR3 DNA follows: TGTGCCAGCAGCGATGCGCAGGGTGTTAGGACTGAAGCTTTCTTT. Translating gives CASSDAQGVRTEAFF.

Only a few counts were recorded for this clonotype. This rearrangement joins TRBV7-8 to TRBJ1-4, with 7 bases matching TRBD1. J lost 0 bases, V lost 4 bases, and 5 bases had no gene match. Germline-derived CDR1 and CDR2 are SGHVS and FQNEAQ. The CDR3 is made up of 16 amino acids. The CDR3 reads CASSSKQGSTNEKLFF. In nucleotides, the CDR3 is TGTGCCAGCAGCTCAAAACAGGGGTCAACTAATGAAAAACTGTTTTTT.

Only one count was recorded for this clonotype. The rearrangement uses TRBV6-2 or TRBV6-3 and TRBJ1-5, with a possible D match to TRBD1 (6 bases). V lost 2 bases and J 7 bases, leaving 21 bases between the germline ends. Germline V CDR1 and CDR2: MNHEY, SVGEGT. The CDR3 has 17 residues. CDR3 coding DNA: TGTGCCAGCAGTTACGGGGGTGTCGGGGGCGCGGGGCAGCCCCAGCATTTT. Protein product: CASSYGGVGGAGQPQHF.

This clonotype turned up a few times. The V gene is TRBV27, the J gene TRBJ2-7; 8 positions agree with TRBD1. V trimming: 3 bases; J trimming: 4 bases; junction bases outside the gene matches: 11. Looked up from germline, CDR1 is MNHEY and CDR2 is SMNVEV (reference sequence). The CDR3 sequence is 16 residues long. The CDR3 sequence is CASSFLDRVTSYEQYF. The DNA for the CDR3 is TGTGCCAGCAGTTTTCTGGACAGGGTAACATCGTACGAGCAGTACTTC.

In its sample, this clonotype was seen a few times. The chain links TRBV19 to TRBJ1-5; D call uncertain. CDR1 LNHDA and CDR2 SQIVND come from the germline V gene (reference sequence). CDR3 length equals 13 residues. Between the trimmed V and J ends, which lost 6 bases and 9 bases, there was a span of 15 bases. CDR3 sequence reads: CASSDNPRAPQHF. CDR3 nucleotides: TGTGCCAGTAGCGATAATCCCCGTGCGCCCCAGCATTTT. Full variable domain (outside the CDR3, taken from reference TRBV19 and TRBJ1-5): DGGITQSPKYLFRKEGQNVTLSCEQNLNHDAMYWYRQDPGQGLRLIYYSQIVNDFQKGDIAEGYSVSREKKESFPLTVTSAQKNPTAFYLCASSDNPRAPQHFGDGTRLSIL.

There are a few counts of this clonotype. This may be a read error, as it is one base from a much larger clone. The rearrangement uses TRBV10-3 and TRBJ2-5, with D perhaps matching TRBD1 or TRBD2 (5 bases each). The DNA end lines up better with TRBJ2-1; the J call may be wrong. Germline CDR1 reads ENHRY; CDR2 reads SYGVKD. The CDR3 spans 13 residues. This chain's CDR3 is CAISESGDNEQFF. The CDR3 nucleotides read TGTGCCATCAGTGAGTCGGGGGACAATGAGCAGTTCTTC.

The chain's CDR3 is CASSSGLAGGSLSEQFF. DNA of the CDR3: TGTGCCAGCAGCTCGGGACTAGCGGGGGGGTCCTTGAGTGAGCAGTTCTTC. The V and J genes are TRBV4-2 and TRBJ2-5; 16 bases agree with TRBD2. The J call may not be correct, given that the DNA end is closer to TRBJ2-1. Germline assignment: CDR1 LGHNA and CDR2 YNFKEQ. The CDR3 runs to 17 residues.

This clonotype was observed once. The rearrangement uses TRBV11-2 and TRBJ2-5; 9 positions agree with TRBD2. The CDR3 is 13 residues long. Germline CDR1 SGHAT, CDR2 FQNNGV. With V trimmed by 6 bases and J by 5 bases, 4 bases remained unmatched. The CDR3 reads CASRASGTETQYF. The CDR3 DNA sequence: TGTGCCAGCAGGGCTAGCGGGACTGAGACCCAGTACTTC.

The rearrangement uses TRBV10-3 and TRBJ2-1; 8 bases align to TRBD1. J was trimmed by 3 bases and V by 6 bases; bases with no gene match: 10. The V gene's germline CDR1 is ENHRY and CDR2 SYGVKD. The CDR3 covers 16 residues. The CDR3 bases are TGTGCCATCAGCTCTAATACAGGGGGACACTACAATGAGCAGTTCTTC. Translation: CAISSNTGGHYNEQFF.

The chain links TRBV5-1 to TRBJ2-1, with D possibly being TRBD1 or TRBD2 (6 bases each). The CDR3 is made up of 15 amino acids. The V and J ends lost 4 bases and 4 bases respectively, with 15 bases between them. Germline lookup yields CDR1 SGHRS and CDR2 YFSETQ. The CDR3 spells CASSGGGQIYNEQFF. The CDR3 nucleotides are TGCGCCAGCAGCGGGGGAGGACAGATTTACAATGAGCAGTTCTTC.

V gene TRBV7-2 combines with J gene TRBJ1-1; no reliable D call. This CDR3 region has 13 residues. CDR1 and CDR2 (germline): SGHTA, FQGNSA. Trimming took 2 bases from V and 4 from J, leaving 8 bases between them. CDR3 nucleotide sequence: TGTGCCAGCAGCTTAAACTCGGCCACTGAAGCTTTCTTT. The encoded protein is CASSLNSATEAFF.

V is TRBV3-1 and J is TRBJ2-3; D is undetermined. Trimming shortened V by 2 bases and J by 0 bases, and 6 bases separated the two germline ends. Germline-derived CDR1 and CDR2 are LGHDT and YNNKEL (reference sequence). The CDR3 extends over 14 amino acids. The CDR3 loop reads CASSQRTSTDTQYF. CDR3 bases: TGTGCCAGCAGCCAACGAACTAGCACAGATACGCAGTATTTT.

This clonotype was seen a few times. V is TRBV4-3 and J is TRBJ2-5, with D maybe TRBD1 (6 bases). The J call is uncertain, as TRBJ2-7 better fits the DNA end. Germline values: CDR1 LGHNA, CDR2 YSLEER. CDR3 length equals 16 residues. CDR3 residues: CASSLRTGTVSYEQYF. The CDR3 region has the DNA TGCGCCAGCAGCCTAAGAACAGGGACCGTCTCCTACGAGCAGTACTTC.

This clonotype has a handful of counts. The chain joins TRBV20-1 to TRBJ1-3, with 12 bases aligning to TRBD1. This CDR3 is 13 amino acids long. Trimming removed 6 bases from V and 8 bases from J; junction bases left unmatched: 5. Looked up from germline, CDR1 is DFQATT and CDR2 is SNEGSKA (reference sequence). The DNA for the CDR3 is TGCAGTGCCCGGGACAGGGGGCCGGACACCATATATTTT. Amino acids: CSARDRGPDTIYF.

This chain uses TRBV4-2 with TRBJ1-2; 9 nucleotides align to TRBD1. After removal of 4 bases from V and 2 bases from J, the junction contained 5 bases not matched to a gene. Germline CDR1 LGHNA, CDR2 YNFKEQ. The CDR3 is made up of 15 amino acids. The CDR3 bases are TGTGCCAGCAGCCCAACTGGACAGGGGAACTATGGCTACACCTTC. This codes for CASSPTGQGNYGYTF.

This chain uses TRBV6-2 or TRBV6-3 with TRBJ2-1; no clear D. This CDR3 has 14 amino acids. V lost 7 bases to trimming and J lost 4 bases, with 14 bases between them. CDR1 is MNHEY and CDR2 is SVGEGT in the germline V gene. The CDR3 region has the DNA TGTGCCAGCACTTTGGACCCCGCTTACAATGAGCAGTTCTTC. Protein: CASTLDPAYNEQFF.

This clonotype was counted once. The chain employs TRBV6-5 and TRBJ1-1; 8 bases are shared with TRBD1. The length of the CDR3 is 16 residues. In germline, CDR1 is MNHEY, CDR2 SVGAGI. V dropped 0 bases and J dropped 3; count of bases not matched to a gene: 6. The CDR3 sequence: CASSYSTGAFDTEAFF. The CDR3 nucleotides are TGTGCCAGCAGTTACTCGACAGGGGCGTTTGACACTGAAGCTTTCTTT.

The chain joins TRBV29-1 to TRBJ2-5, with no clear D. The CDR3 has 13 amino acids. Looked up from germline, CDR1 is SQVTM and CDR2 is ANQGSEA. V dropped 4 bases and J dropped 4 bases, with 13 bases sitting between them. CDR3 loop: CSVVVVGRETQYF. CDR3 nucleotides: TGCAGCGTTGTGGTGGTAGGCAGAGAGACCCAGTACTTC.

This clonotype was counted between two and nine times. The DNA of the CDR3 is TGTGCCAGCACCCCGGGGGCTGGCAAAAACATTCAGTACTTC. Translated: CASTPGAGKNIQYF. The chain is built from TRBV12-3 or TRBV12-4 and TRBJ2-4; D might be TRBD1 or TRBD2, each matching 6 bases. The CDR3 runs to 14 residues. Trimming shortened V by 7 bases and J by 3 bases, and 13 bases separated the two germline ends.

The chain joins TRBV10-3 to TRBJ2-6; D gene uncertain. There are 13 residues in the CDR3. V lost 7 bases to trimming and J lost 2 bases, with 6 bases between them. Per germline, CDR1 ENHRY and CDR2 SYGVKD. CDR3 DNA sequence: TGTGCCATCATGTTGGCTGGGGCCAACGTCCTGACTTTC. It is translated as CAIMLAGANVLTF.

This sequence joins TRBV4-3 and TRBJ1-1; D gene uncertain. The germline V gene has CDR1 LGHNA and CDR2 YSLEER. CDR3 length equals 14 residues. Trimming pared 2 bases from V and 1 base from J, leaving 8 bases between. The CDR3 reads CASSQQWGNTEAFF. CDR3 bases: TGCGCCAGCAGCCAACAATGGGGGAACACTGAAGCTTTCTTT.

J is TRBJ2-7 and V is TRBV12-3 or TRBV12-4, with a weak D call TRBD1 (6 bases). CDR3 length: 14 amino acids. The V end lost 3 bases, the J end lost 5 bases, and 14 bases lay between the germline ends. The CDR3, as DNA: TGTGCCAGCAGTTTGGGCCAGGGGAGCGACGAGCAGTACTTC. This codes for CASSLGQGSDEQYF.

The table lists this clonotype with many counts. V usage is TRBV10-3 and J usage is TRBJ2-5; D is unresolved. V dropped 2 bases and J dropped 7 bases, with 5 bases sitting between them. The CDR3 length is 11 residues. CDR1 and CDR2 (germline): ENHRY, SYGVKD. The CDR3, as DNA: TGTGCCATCAGTGAGGGGGTGACCCAGTACTTC. Its protein product is CAISEGVTQYF.